This T cell receptor (beta chain) was profiled in a study of post-analysis software for immune sequencing data. Carried by the TCR beta cDNA libraries were unique molecular identifiers. From the PCR reads, TCRdb called clonotypes with MiXCR, one entry per CDR3 protein. The sample contains approximately 630,000 distinct CDR3 sequences, more than 50% of which appear only once. CDR1 and CDR2 from the germline V gene are ENHRY and SYGVKD. The CDR3 is made up of 16 amino acids. Trimming cost V 4 bases and J 1 base; bases outside gene matches: 5. Turning to this clonotype: The antigen is undetermined.

Study observations and caveats: Five TRBV segments, TRBV5-6, TRBV5-1 and TRBV20-1 among them, were found more frequent in patients than controls.

This chain uses TRBV10-3 with TRBJ1-5; 9 positions match TRBD1. What was sequenced was blood. This receptor was obtained from a girl aged 2 to 10 with multiple sclerosis. Written as DNA, the CDR3 is TGTGCCATCAGTGGGGACAGGGCGAGCAGCAATCAGCCCCAGCATTTT. Amino acid sequence: CAISGDRASSNQPQHF.